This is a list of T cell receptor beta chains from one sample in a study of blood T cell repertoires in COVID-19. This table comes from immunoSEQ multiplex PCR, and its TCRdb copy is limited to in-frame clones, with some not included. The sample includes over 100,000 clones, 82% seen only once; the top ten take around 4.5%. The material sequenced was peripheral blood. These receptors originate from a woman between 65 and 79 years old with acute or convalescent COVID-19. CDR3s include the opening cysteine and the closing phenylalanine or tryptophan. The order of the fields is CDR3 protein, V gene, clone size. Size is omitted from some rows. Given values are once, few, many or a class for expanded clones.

CASSFKSGDTQYF,TRBV7-2,-
CASSRTGSTEAFF,TRBV2,once
CASSLGQNEKLFF,TRBV7-2,-
CASSLAHGGAYEQYF,TRBV11-1,-
CASSLAWGRLGTEAFF,TRBV11-2,few
CASSIARGAYGYTF,TRBV19,-
CASSSGQGAGIDTQYF,TRBV9,-
CASSTPDRVGSPLHF,TRBV21-1,-
CATSDYRKNTEAFF,TRBV24-1,once
CASSLLAGSYNEQFF,TRBV6-2/TRBV6-3,-
CASSSGTEIRSYGYTF,TRBV6-6,-
CASSAGGPSAEAFF,TRBV5-5,-
CASSAPGQGRNEQFF,TRBV9,-
CASSIGHTDTQYF,TRBV19,once
CASSLVISPRQGRYGYTF,TRBV5-4,-
CASSPDSNYGYTF,TRBV7-8,-
CASTLSPGNTIYF,TRBV13,-
CASSFSGGGTDTQYF,TRBV7-2,-
CASSIVFLGGTQYF,TRBV19,once
CASSPSSTDTQYF,TRBV5-4,-
CASSLGDRGAFF,TRBV5-6,once
CASSQAYPQGAGYGYTF,TRBV4-3,once
CASSEASGTNTDTQYF,TRBV2,many
CASSFVTGGYGYTF,TRBV7-2,-
CASSSGDSSSYNSPLHF,TRBV5-1,few
CATSRPRANTEAFF,TRBV15,many
CASRGEAGFRGDTQYF,TRBV4-1,-
CAWTQRGQNYGYTF,TRBV30,once
CASSERRGNTGELFF,TRBV10-1,-
CASSLDRAGGYTF,TRBV5-4,-
CASSWGGFGNTIYF,TRBV19,-
CAISLTGGMDEAFF,TRBV10-3,-
CASYARDRFPYTIYF,TRBV30,few
CASSRAGTGQEQYF,TRBV7-9,-
CASSLMTSQDTQYF,TRBV5-4,-
CASSPFSGNTIYF,TRBV12-3/TRBV12-4,-
CASSQQGYEQYF,TRBV3-1/TRBV3-2,-
CASSIGGSSNQPQHF,TRBV19,few
CASSRGLAGGRETQYF,TRBV3-1/TRBV3-2,-
CASSFIQENTEAFF,TRBV5-4,once
CSVELGVGDTQYF,TRBV29-1,-
CASRPTTRDTYGYTF,TRBV19,-
CASSLVSTGRHTGELFF,TRBV7-8,-
CASIRTVLHTEAFF,TRBV19,-
CASSELGANSYEQYF,TRBV2,-
CASTRVWDGYTF,TRBV2,-
CASSPRAGVYTQYF,TRBV18,-
CASSLGTGLGTGELFF,TRBV7-7,-
CASSIRTHQGASNSPLHF,TRBV19,-
CASSKEGVSGNTIYF,TRBV2,-
CASTRQGRAEAFF,TRBV27,few
CASKVASNYGYTF,TRBV6-5,-
CASSLGAKNGYTF,TRBV27,few
CASSGGISPKNIQYF,TRBV6-5,-
CASREDRGGQPQHF,TRBV6-5,-